Included here is one T cell receptor (beta chain) sequence, with context. This clonotype appeared a few times. Its antigen is currently not known. No base quality values were provided; no much bigger clone lies one nucleotide off. V drops 3 bases and J drops 1 base, leaving 10 bases in between. The CDR3 contains 15 residues, cysteine and phenylalanine counted. The CDR3 DNA has 45 bases and is translated from base 1. Systemically healthy Caucasian individuals from Russia, 39 in total and aged about 6 to 90 years, were included as donors. Each donor gave approximately 10 milliliters of peripheral blood, collected into EDTA-treated Vacutainer tubes. Ficoll-Paque density-gradient centrifugation was used to isolate PBMCs, with at least 7 million per sample. Total RNA was extracted from PBMCs with Trizol reagent, with at least 5.5 micrograms obtained per sample. The percentages of naive CD45RAhigh/CD27high T cells were determined by flow cytometry on a PBMC aliquot from every donor.

The sample is drawn from a study of blood T cells in healthy people across ages (dated by TCRdb to 2013 to 2016). Regarding the research as a whole: In model experiments, template switching captured roughly one uniquely barcoded TCR beta cDNA molecule for every two T cells. Donors of different ages were randomly distributed across sequencing lanes to avoid experimental bias. For two donors (one aged 18 to 29 and one aged 80 or older), the study analyzed two additional independent replicas of 1 million unique cDNA reads from the same blood draw. The study measured age-related changes in TCR beta repertoire diversity using deep sequencing normalized with unique cDNA molecular identifiers. Donors were grouped into four age groups: young (average 16 years), middle-aged (39), aged (62) and long-lived (about 89). The investigation overall reported the following: Compared with the aged group, the long-lived group had more naive CD4+ T cells, fewer expanded clones and increased TCR diversity, suggesting age selection. Total diversity estimates from one million sequenced T cells were considered lower bounds and underestimates. Because the CMV infection status of the donors was unknown, age-related changes in expanded clonotypes may potentially have been confounded. A strong correlation was found between observed TCR beta diversity and the percentage of naive T cells measured by flow cytometry. Observed TCR beta diversity per million T cells fell roughly linearly with age, and a significant reduction was already apparent by age about 36. Since profiling was done on bulk unsorted PBMCs, naive and antigen-experienced compartments could not be conclusively compared.

The library was produced with 5' RACE. Instrument used: Illumina HiSeq 2500. A second PCR of about 7 to 12 cycles was run with a J-beta primer mix and a sample-barcoded 5' primer. A template-switch 5' adaptor carrying 12 random nucleotides introduced a unique molecular identifier onto each TCR beta cDNA molecule. Each sample yielded at least 3 million CDR3-containing paired-end reads. First-strand cDNA synthesis was performed from all RNA using the Mint cDNA synthesis kit, with priming by a TRBC-specific oligonucleotide. All cDNA was treated with uracil-DNA glycosylase and then went through a first 18-cycle PCR with the universal primers M1SS and BC2_uni_R. As for the original processing: Normalization of each sample was performed by random selection of 1 million high-quality reads, each carrying a distinct molecular identifier. Reads with shared molecular identifiers were discarded instead of being binned into consensus sequences. MiTCR, run with a Q25 quality threshold and the strictest error-elimination algorithm, handled CDR3 identification, clonotype clustering and error correction. Lower-bound total TCR beta diversity was estimated with a nonparametric unseen species model using Euler transformation. The public reads were reprocessed in TCRdb via fastp at Q25 and MiXCR, keeping in-frame beta chains. Records with the same CDR3 protein are collapsed into one entry carrying the most frequent genes and DNA. The V and J calls and clone size come from TCRdb's table, not from the authors' own analysis. A total of 800,000 to 950,000 distinct CDR3 sequences appear in this sample, around 46% of them only once. Around an eighth of the sample is held by the ten biggest clonotypes.

The receptor was derived from a man aged 25 to 45 in good health. The rearranged segments are TRBV12-3 or TRBV12-4 and TRBJ1-5; TRBD1 is possibly the D segment (6 matching bases). Sequencing was carried out using blood. The CDR3 region: CASSLGTLSNQPQHF. The DNA reads as follows: TGTGCCAGCAGTTTGGGGACACTGAGCAATCAGCCCCAGCATTTT.